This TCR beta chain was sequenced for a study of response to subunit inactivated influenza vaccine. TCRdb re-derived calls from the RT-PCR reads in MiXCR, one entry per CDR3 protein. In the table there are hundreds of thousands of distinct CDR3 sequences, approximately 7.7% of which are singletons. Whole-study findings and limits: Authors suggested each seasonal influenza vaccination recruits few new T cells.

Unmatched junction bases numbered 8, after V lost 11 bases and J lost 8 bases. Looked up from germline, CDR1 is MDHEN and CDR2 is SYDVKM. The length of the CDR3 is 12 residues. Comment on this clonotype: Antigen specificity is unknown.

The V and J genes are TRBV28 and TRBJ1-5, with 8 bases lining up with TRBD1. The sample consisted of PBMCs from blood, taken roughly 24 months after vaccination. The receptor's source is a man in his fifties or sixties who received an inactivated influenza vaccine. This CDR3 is CAVTRGPEPQHF. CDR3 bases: TGTGCCGTAACCAGGGGGCCCGAGCCCCAGCATTTT.